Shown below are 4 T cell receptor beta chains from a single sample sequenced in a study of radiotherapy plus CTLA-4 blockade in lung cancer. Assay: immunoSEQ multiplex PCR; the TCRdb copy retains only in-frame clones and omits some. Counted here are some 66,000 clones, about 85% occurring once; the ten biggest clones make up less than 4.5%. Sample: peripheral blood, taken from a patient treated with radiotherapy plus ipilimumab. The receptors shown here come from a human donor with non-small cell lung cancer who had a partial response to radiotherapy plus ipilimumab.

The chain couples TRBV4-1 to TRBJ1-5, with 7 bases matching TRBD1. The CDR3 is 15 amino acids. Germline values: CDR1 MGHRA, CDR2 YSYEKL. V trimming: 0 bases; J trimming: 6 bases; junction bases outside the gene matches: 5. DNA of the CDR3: TGCGCCAGCAGCCAAGAAGAAGGGGGCGGTCAGCCCCAGCATTTT. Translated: CASSQEEGGGQPQHF.

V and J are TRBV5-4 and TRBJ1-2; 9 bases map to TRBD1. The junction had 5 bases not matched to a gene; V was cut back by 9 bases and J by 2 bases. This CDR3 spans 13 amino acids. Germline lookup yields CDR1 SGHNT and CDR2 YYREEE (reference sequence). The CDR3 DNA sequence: TGTGCCACCCTCGGGACAGGGAACTATGGCTACACCTTC. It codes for CATLGTGNYGYTF.

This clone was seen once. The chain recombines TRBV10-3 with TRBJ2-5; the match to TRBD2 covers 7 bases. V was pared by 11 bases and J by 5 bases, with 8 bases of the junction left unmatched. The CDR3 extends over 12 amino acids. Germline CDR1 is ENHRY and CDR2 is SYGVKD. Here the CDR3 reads CAGGGSGETQYF. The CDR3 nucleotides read TGTGCCGGGGGGGGTAGCGGGGAGACCCAGTACTTC.

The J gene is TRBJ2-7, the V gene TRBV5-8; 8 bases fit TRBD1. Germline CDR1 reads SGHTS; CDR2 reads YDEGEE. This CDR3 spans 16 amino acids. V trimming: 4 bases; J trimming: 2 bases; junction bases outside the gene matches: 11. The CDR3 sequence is CASSPGRDRPTYEQYF. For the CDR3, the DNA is TGTGCCAGCAGCCCCGGGCGGGACAGGCCGACCTACGAGCAGTACTTC.